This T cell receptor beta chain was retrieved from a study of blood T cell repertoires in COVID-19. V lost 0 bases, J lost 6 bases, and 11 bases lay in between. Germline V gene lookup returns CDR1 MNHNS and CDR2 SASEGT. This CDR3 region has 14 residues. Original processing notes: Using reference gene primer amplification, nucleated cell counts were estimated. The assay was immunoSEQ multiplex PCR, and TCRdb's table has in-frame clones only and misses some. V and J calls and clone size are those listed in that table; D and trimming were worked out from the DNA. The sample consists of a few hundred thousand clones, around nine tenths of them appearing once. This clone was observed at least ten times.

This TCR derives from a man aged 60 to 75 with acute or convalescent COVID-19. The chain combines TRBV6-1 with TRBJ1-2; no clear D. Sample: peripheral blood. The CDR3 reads CASSEAARADGYTF. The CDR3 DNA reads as TGTGCCAGCAGTGAAGCCGCGCGGGCGGATGGCTACACCTTC.